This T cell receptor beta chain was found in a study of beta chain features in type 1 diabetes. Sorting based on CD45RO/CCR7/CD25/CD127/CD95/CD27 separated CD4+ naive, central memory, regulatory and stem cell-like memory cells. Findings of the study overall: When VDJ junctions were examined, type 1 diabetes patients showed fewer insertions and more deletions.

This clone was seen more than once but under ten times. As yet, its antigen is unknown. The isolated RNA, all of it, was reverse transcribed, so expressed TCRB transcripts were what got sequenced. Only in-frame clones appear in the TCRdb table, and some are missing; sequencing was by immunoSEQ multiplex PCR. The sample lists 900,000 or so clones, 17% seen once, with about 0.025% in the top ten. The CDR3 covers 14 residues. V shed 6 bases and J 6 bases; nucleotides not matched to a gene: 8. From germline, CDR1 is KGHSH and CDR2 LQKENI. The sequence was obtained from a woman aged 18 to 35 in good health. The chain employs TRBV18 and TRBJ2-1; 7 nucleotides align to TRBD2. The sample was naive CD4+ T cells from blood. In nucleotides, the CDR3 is TGTGCCAGCTCTCGGGGGGTAATCAGCAATGAGCAGTTCTTC. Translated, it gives CASSRGVISNEQFF. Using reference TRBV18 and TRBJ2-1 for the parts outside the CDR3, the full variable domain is NAGVMQNPRHLVRRRGQEARLRCSPMKGHSHVYWYRQLPEEGLKFMVYLQKENIIDESGMPKERFSAEFPKEGPSILRIQQVVRGDSAAYFCASSRGVISNEQFFGPGTRLTVL.